The present entry profiles one T cell receptor beta chain with its context. The antigen is unknown. This record belongs to a study of beta chain features in type 1 diabetes. Points from the study as a whole: Compared to healthy donors, patients appeared to have naive, central memory and Treg TCRB repertoires that were more alike. In these data, an HLA type influence on TCRB rearrangement remained unresolved.

Expressed TCRB transcripts were sequenced because the isolated RNA had all been reverse transcribed beforehand. Clones were read by immunoSEQ multiplex PCR, and TCRdb kept only the in-frame ones, dropping some. The table has about 400,000 clones, 10% to 15% seen once; the top ten hold 0.017%. CDR1 and CDR2 (germline): SGHRS, YFSETQ. Trimming cost V 7 bases and J 3 bases, with 16 bases left between them. This CDR3 is 14 amino acids long. This TCR derives from a man younger than 30 in good health. The sequencing input was naive CD4+ T cells from blood. V is TRBV5-1 and J is TRBJ1-2, with D uncertain. The CDR3 nucleotides are TGCGCCAGCGACTTCACCCAGCGACACTATGGCTACACCTTC. Translating gives CASDFTQRHYGYTF.